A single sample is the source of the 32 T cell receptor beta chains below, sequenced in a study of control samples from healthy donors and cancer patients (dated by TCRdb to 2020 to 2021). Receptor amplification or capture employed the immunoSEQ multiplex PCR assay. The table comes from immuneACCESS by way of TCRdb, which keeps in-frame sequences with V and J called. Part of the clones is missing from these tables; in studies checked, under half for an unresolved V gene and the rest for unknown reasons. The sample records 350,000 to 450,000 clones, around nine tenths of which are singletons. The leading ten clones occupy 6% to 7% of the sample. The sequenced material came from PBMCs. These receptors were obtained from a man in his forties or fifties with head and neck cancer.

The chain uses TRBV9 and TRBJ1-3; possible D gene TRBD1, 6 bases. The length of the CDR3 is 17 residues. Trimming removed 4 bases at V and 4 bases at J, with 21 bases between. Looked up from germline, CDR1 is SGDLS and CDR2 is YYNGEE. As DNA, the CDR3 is TGTGCCAGCAGCCGACCGGGGTCGGGACACCTAGGAAACACCATATATTTT. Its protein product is CASSRPGSGHLGNTIYF.

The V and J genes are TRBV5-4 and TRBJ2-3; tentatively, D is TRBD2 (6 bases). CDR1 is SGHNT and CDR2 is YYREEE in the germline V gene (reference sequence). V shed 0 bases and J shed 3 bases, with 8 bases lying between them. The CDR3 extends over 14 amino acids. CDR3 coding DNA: TGTGCCAGCAGCTTGGGACTAGTAACAGATACGCAGTATTTT. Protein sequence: CASSLGLVTDTQYF.

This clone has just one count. CDR3 bases: TGTGCCAGCAGCGATCCTGCTCGGGTCAGTAGCAATCAGCCCCAGCATTTT. It is translated as CASSDPARVSSNQPQHF. The chain recombines TRBV2 with TRBJ1-5; no clear D gene. The CDR3 runs 17 residues. Germline V CDR1 and CDR2: SNHLY, FYNNEI. The V end lost 6 bases, the J end lost 0 bases, and 18 bases lay between the germline ends.

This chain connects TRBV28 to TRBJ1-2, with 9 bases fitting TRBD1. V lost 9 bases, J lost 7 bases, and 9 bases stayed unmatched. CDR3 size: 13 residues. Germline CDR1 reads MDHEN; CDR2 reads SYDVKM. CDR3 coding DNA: TGTGCCAGTTGGGGGACAGGGAGGTTTGGCTACACCTTC. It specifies CASWGTGRFGYTF.

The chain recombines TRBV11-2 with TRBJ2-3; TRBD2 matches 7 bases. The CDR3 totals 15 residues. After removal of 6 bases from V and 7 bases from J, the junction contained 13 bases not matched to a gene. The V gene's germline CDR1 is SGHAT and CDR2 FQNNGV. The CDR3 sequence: CASRDWGGRGNTQYF. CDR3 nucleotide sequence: TGTGCCAGCAGGGATTGGGGGGGTCGCGGGAATACGCAGTATTTT.

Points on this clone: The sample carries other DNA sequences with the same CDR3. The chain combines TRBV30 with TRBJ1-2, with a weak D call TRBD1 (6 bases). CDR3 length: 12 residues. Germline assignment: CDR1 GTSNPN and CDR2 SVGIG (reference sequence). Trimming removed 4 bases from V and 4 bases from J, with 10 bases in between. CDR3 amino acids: CAWIRGLYGYTF. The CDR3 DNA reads TGTGCCTGGATTCGGGGGCTCTATGGCTACACCTTC.

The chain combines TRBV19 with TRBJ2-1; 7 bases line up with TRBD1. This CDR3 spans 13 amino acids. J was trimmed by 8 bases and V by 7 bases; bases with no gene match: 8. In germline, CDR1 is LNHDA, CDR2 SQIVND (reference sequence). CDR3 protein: CASTGDSPHEQFF. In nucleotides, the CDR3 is TGTGCCAGTACAGGGGACAGTCCCCATGAGCAGTTCTTC.

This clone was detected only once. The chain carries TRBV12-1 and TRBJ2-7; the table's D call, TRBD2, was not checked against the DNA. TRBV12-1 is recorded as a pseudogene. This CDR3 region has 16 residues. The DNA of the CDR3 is TGTGCCAGCAGGACCCCCGACCCAAGGCGGTCCTACGAGCAGTACTTC. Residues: CASRTPDPRRSYEQYF.

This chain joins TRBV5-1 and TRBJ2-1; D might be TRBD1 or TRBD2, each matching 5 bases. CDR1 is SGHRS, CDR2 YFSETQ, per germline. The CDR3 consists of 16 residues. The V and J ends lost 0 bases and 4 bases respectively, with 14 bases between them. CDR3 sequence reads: CASSLGTTGQYNEQFF. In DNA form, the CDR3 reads TGCGCCAGCAGCTTGGGTACTACGGGGCAATACAATGAGCAGTTCTTC.

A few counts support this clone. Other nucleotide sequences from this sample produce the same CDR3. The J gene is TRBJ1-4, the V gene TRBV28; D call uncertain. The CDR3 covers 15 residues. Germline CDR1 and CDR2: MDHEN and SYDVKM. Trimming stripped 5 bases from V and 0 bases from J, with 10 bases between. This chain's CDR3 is CASSTGSATNEKLFF. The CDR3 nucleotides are TGTGCCAGCAGTACCGGGAGTGCAACTAATGAAAAACTGTTTTTT.

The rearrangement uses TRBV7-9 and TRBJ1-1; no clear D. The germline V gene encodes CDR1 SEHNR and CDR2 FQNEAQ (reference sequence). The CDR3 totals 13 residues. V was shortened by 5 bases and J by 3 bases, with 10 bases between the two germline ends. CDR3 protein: CASSLTRDTEAFF. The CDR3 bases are TGTGCCAGCAGCCTGACCCGGGACACTGAAGCTTTCTTT.

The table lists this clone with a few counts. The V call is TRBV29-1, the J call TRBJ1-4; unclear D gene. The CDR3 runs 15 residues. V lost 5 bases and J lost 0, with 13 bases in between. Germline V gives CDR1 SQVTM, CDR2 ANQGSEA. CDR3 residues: CSVQWQFATNEKLFF. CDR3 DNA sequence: TGCAGCGTTCAATGGCAGTTCGCAACTAATGAAAAACTGTTTTTT.

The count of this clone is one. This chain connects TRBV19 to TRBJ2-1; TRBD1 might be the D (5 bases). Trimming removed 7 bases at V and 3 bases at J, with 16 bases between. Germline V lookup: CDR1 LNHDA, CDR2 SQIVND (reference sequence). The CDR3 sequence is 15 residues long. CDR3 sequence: CASNYDSSIYNEQFF. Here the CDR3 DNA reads TGTGCCAGTAACTACGACAGTTCAATCTACAATGAGCAGTTCTTC.

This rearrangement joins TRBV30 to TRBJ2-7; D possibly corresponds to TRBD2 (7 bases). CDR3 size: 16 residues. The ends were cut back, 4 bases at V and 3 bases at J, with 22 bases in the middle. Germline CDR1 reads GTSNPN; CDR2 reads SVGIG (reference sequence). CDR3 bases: TGTGCCTGGAATTCCGTGAGCGGGACATCAGTCTACGAGCAGTACTTC. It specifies CAWNSVSGTSVYEQYF.

CDR3 in amino acids: CASSLSRQGGTYEQYF. DNA of the CDR3: TGTGCCAGCAGTTTATCTCGACAGGGGGGAACCTACGAGCAGTACTTC. The V call is TRBV28, the J call TRBJ2-7, with TRBD1 matching over 9 bases. The CDR3 is made up of 16 amino acids. With 1 base clipped from V and 2 bases from J, the junction kept 6 bases outside the gene matches. CDR1 MDHEN and CDR2 SYDVKM come from the germline V gene.

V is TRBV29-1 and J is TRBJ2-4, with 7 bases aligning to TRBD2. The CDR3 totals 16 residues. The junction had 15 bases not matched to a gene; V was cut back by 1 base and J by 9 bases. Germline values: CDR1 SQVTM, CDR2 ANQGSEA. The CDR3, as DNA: TGCAGCGTTGAAGGTTTAACCGGGACTACCCGGGGCATTCAGTACTTC. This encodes CSVEGLTGTTRGIQYF.

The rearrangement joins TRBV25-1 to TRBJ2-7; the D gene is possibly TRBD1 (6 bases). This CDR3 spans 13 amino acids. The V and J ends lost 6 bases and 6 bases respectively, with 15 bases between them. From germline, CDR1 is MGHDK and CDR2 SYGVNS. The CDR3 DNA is TGTGCCAGCAGACAGTCTACAGGGTTCGAGCAGTACTTC. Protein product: CASRQSTGFEQYF.

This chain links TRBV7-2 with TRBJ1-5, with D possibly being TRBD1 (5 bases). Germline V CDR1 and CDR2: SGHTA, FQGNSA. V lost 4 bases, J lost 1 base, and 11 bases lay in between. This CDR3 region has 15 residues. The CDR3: CASSWGQRSNQPQHF. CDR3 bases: TGTGCCAGCAGCTGGGGCCAGAGGAGCAATCAGCCCCAGCATTTT.

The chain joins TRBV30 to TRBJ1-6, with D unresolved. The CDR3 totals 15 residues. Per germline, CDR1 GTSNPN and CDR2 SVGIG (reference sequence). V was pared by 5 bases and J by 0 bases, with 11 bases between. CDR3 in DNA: TGTGCCTGGGTCGGCAGCAGCTCCTATAATTCACCCCTCCACTTT. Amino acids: CAWVGSSSYNSPLHF.

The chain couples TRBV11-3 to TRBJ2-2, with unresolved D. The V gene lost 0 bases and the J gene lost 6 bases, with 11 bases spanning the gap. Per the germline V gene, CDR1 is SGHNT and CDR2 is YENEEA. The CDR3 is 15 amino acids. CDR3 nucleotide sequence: TGTGCCAGCAGCTTAGATCGGTCCGGAGCCGGGGAGCTGTTTTTT. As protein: CASSLDRSGAGELFF.

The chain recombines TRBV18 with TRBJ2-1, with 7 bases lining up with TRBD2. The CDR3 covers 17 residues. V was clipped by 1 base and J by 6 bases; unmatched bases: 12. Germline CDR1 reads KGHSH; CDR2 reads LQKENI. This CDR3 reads CASSPLQGLSRLNEQFF. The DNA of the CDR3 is TGTGCCAGCTCACCACTTCAGGGACTATCCCGCCTCAATGAGCAGTTCTTC.

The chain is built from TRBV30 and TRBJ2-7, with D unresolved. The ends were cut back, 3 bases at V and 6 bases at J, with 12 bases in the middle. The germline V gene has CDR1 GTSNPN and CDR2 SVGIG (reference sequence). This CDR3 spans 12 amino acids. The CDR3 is CAWSIWGREQYF. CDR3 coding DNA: TGTGCCTGGAGCATCTGGGGTCGCGAGCAGTACTTC.

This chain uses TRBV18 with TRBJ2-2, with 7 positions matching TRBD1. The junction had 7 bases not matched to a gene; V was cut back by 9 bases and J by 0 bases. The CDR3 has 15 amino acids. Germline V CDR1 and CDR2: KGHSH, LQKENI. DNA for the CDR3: TGTGCCAGTTCCCCGGGACAGTCGAACACCGGGGAGCTGTTTTTT. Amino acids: CASSPGQSNTGELFF.

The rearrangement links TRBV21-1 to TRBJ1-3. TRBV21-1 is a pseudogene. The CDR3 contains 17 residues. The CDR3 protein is CASSKALGKVWGNTIYF. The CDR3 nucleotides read TGTGCCAGCAGCAAAGCCTTGGGAAAGGTGTGGGGAAACACCATATATTTT.

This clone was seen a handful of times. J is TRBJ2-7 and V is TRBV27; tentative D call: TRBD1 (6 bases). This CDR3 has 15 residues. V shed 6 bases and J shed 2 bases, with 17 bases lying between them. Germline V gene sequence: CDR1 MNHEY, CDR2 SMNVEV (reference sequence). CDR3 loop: CASSPGRGQPYEQYF. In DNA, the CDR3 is TGTGCCAGCAGCCCCGGAAGAGGACAGCCCTACGAGCAGTACTTC.

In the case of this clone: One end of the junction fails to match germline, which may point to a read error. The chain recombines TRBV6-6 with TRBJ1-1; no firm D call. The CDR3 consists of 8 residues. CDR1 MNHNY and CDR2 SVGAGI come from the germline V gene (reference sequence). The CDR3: CASSYTEF. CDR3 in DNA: TGTGCCAGCAGTTACACCGAATTT.

DNA of the CDR3: TGTGCCAGCAGGGGGGACAGCTCCTACAATGAGCAGTTCTTC. Translation: CASRGDSSYNEQFF. This chain joins TRBV7-9 and TRBJ2-1; TRBD1 matches at 7 bases. Per germline, CDR1 SEHNR and CDR2 FQNEAQ (reference sequence). V dropped 6 bases and J dropped 0; count of bases not matched to a gene: 2. The CDR3 contains 14 residues.

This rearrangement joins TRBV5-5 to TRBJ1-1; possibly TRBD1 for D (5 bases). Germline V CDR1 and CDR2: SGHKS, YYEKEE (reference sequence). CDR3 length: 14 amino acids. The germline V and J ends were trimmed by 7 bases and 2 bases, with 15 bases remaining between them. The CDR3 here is CASGRGYGNTEAFF. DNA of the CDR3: TGTGCCAGCGGGAGGGGTTATGGAAACACTGAAGCTTTCTTT.

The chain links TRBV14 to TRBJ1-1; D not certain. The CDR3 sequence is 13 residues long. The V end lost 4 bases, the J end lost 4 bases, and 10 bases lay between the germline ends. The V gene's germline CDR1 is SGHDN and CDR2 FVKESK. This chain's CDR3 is CASSPRTVTEAFF. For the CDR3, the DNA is TGTGCCAGCAGCCCGAGGACGGTCACTGAAGCTTTCTTT.

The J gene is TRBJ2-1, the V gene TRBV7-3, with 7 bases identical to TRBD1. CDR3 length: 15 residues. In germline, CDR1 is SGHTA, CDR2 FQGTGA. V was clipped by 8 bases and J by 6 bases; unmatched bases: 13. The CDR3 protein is CASAFNRGPGNEQFF. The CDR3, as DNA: TGTGCCAGCGCATTTAACAGGGGCCCCGGCAATGAGCAGTTCTTC.

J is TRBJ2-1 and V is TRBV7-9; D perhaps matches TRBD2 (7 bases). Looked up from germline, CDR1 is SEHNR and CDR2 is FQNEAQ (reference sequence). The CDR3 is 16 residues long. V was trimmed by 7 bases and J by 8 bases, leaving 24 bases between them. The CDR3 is CASTSTQAGALDEQFF. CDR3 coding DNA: TGTGCCAGCACTTCGACTCAGGCGGGGGCCCTAGATGAGCAGTTCTTC.

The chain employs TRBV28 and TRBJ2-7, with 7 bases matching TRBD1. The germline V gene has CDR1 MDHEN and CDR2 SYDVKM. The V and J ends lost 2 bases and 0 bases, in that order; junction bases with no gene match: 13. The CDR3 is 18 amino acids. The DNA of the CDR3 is TGTGCCAGCAGTTTAAGCCTTTCTGGACAGGTAAACTCCTACGAGCAGTACTTC. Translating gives CASSLSLSGQVNSYEQYF.